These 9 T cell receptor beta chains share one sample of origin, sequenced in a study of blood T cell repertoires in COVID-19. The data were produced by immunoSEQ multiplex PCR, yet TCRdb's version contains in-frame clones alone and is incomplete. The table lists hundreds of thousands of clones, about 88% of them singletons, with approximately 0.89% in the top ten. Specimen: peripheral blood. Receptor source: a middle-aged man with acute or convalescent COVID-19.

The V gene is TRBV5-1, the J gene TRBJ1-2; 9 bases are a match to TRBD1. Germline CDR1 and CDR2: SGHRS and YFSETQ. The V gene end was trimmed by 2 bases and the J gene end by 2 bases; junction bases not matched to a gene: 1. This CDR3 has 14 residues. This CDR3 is CASSLTGGNYGYTF. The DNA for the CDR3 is TGCGCCAGCAGCTTAACAGGGGGCAACTATGGCTACACCTTC.

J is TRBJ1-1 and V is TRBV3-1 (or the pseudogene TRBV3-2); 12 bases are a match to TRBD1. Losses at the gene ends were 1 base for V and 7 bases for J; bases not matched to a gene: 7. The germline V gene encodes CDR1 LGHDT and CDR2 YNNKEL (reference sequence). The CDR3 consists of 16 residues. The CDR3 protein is CASSQVLGQGAIEAFF. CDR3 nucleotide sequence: TGTGCCAGCAGCCAAGTTTTGGGACAGGGGGCTATTGAAGCTTTCTTT.

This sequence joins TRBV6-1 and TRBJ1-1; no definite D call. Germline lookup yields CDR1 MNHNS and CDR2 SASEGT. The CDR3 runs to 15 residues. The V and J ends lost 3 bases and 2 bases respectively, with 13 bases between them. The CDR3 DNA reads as TGTGCCAGCAGTGAGGGCAGGTTGTTAAACACTGAAGCTTTCTTT. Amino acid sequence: CASSEGRLLNTEAFF.

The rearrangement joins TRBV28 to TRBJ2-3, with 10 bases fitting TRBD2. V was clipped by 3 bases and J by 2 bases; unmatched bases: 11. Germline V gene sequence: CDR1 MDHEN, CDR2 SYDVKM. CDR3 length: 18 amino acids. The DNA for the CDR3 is TGTGCCAGCAGTTTGTCTGGACTAGCGGCCCTCCCCACAGATACGCAGTATTTT. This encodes CASSLSGLAALPTDTQYF.

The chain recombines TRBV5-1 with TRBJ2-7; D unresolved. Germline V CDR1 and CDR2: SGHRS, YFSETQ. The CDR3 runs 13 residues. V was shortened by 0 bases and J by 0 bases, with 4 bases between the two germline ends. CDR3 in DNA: TGCGCCAGCAGCTTGGTCAGCTCCTACGAGCAGTACTTC. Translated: CASSLVSSYEQYF.

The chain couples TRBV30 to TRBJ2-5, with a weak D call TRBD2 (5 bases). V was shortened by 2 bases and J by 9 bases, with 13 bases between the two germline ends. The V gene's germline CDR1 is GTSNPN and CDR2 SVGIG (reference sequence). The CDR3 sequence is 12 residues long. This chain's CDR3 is CAWSLDQRAQYF. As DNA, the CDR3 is TGTGCCTGGAGTCTAGACCAGAGGGCCCAGTACTTC. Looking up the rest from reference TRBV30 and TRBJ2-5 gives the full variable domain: SQTIHQWPATLVQPVGSPLSLECTVEGTSNPNLYWYRQAAGRGLQLLFYSVGIGQISSEVPQNLSASRPQDRQFILSSKKLLLSDSGFYLCAWSLDQRAQYFGPGTRLLVL.

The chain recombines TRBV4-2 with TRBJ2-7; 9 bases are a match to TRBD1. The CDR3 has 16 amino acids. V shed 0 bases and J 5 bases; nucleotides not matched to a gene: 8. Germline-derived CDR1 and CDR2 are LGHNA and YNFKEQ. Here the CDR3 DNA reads TGTGCCAGCAGCCAAGAGTTCTGGGACAGGGCCCACGAGCAGTACTTC. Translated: CASSQEFWDRAHEQYF.

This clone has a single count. CDR3 in amino acids: CASSLAGILTDTQYF. The CDR3 coding sequence is TGCGCCAGCAGCTTGGCAGGGATTCTCACAGATACGCAGTATTTT. The chain employs TRBV5-1 and TRBJ2-3, with D possibly TRBD1 on 5 matching bases. The V and J ends lost 0 bases and 2 bases respectively, with 10 bases between them. The CDR3 length is 15 residues. Germline CDR1 reads SGHRS; CDR2 reads YFSETQ.

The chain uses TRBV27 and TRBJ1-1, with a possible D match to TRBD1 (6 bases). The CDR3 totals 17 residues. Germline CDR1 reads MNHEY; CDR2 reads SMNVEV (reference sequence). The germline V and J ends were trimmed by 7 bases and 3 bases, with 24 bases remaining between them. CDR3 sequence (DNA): TGTGCCAGCAACTACCTCGGGACACCCGGGAAGGACACTGAAGCTTTCTTT. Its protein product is CASNYLGTPGKDTEAFF.